This T cell receptor (beta chain) was recovered during a study of cytomegalovirus exposure and HLA in healthy donors. This clone came up many times. Per the germline V gene, CDR1 is ENHRY and CDR2 is SYGVKD. The length of the CDR3 is 17 residues. Trimming removed 10 bases from V and 2 bases from J; junction bases left unmatched: 10. The PCR contained 60 Vbeta and 13 Jbeta primers. TCRdb keeps only in-frame clones here, not all; method: immunoSEQ multiplex PCR. This sample has roughly 140,000 clones, with roughly 80% found just once. Specimen: PBMCs. The clonotype originates from a woman in her forties in good health and CMV-seronegative. This chain joins TRBV10-3 and TRBJ2-6; 11 bases are a match to TRBD1. The CDR3 here is CATGGQGAKAGANVLTF. In DNA, the CDR3 is TGTGCCACCGGTGGACAGGGGGCTAAAGCTGGGGCCAACGTCCTGACTTTC.